The T cell receptor (beta chain) described here comes from a study of blood T cell repertoires in COVID-19 (dated by TCRdb to between 2020 and 2021). Study-wide context: The collaborator samples originated in the United States, Italy and Spain and spanned the acute and convalescent phases of COVID-19. The prospective study material was composed of cDNA or gDNA derived from T cells, B-cell-depleted T cells, or PBMCs. The dataset comprised deeply sampled blood TCRbeta repertoires from subjects exposed to, actively infected with, or recovered from COVID-19. The repertoires were released in a freely available public database meant as a resource for research on the immune response to SARS-CoV-2. The samples were drawn from the first 160 participants of the ongoing ImmuneRACE study and from more than 1,000 subjects provided by 6 global collaborators. The sample metadata nearly always contained a de-identified subject ID, COVID-19 status, age in years and sex. Where available, HLA class I and class II types were taken from metadata supplied by the sample provider and were not determined by assay-based typing. General findings and caveats noted by the study authors: Clinical and demographic metadata were provided uncurated, with the amount varying by source and participant.

Participants in the prospective study were aged roughly 18 to 100 years, lived in 20 to 25 United States geographic areas, and enrolled through a virtual design. Cohort assignment in the prospective study relied on participant-reported clinical history from a screening survey and a study questionnaire. In the prospective study, whole blood, serum and a nasopharyngeal or oropharyngeal swab were collected from each participant by mobile phlebotomists. Prospective study participants could optionally give additional blood draws and questionnaires over an approximately 2-month period. Prospective study blood samples were shipped either frozen or at room temperature before DNA extraction. The immunoSEQ Assay, a bias-controlled multiplex PCR, was used to amplify TCRbeta CDR3 regions from genomic DNA. The study's processing was this. The number of nucleated cells in each sample was estimated from the amplification of reference gene primers within the assay. To quantify the absolute abundance of each unique TCRbeta CDR3 rearrangement, sequence reads were collapsed and filtered. For each sample, productive Simpson clonality was calculated as the square root of Simpson's diversity index across productive rearrangements. TCRdb re-hosts the immuneACCESS table, in-frame sequences only. Its copies lack some clones; in the studies checked, an unresolved V gene accounts for under half of them, and the cause for the rest is not known. Clone size and the V and J calls come from that table; the DNA yielded D and trimming. This sample lists 200,000 to 300,000 clones; roughly 89% were detected once. Of the sample, just over 2.5% falls within the top ten clones.

About this clone itself: It lacks a known antigen. Base qualities are not at hand, and no much larger clone is one base apart.

The clonotype originates from a woman younger than 45 with acute COVID-19. Sequenced material: PBMCs or T cells enriched from blood (not recorded which).

Here the CDR3 is given as CASSATGEAQPQHF. The nucleotide sequence reads as follows: TGCGCCAGCAGCGCCACAGGGGAGGCTCAGCCCCAGCATTTT. The chain is assembled from TRBV5-1 and TRBJ1-5; a stretch of 7 junction bases matches TRBD1. V and J are trimmed by 4 bases and 6 bases, and the gene matches miss 7 bases of the junction. CDR1 is given as SGHRS and CDR2 as YFSETQ, both from the germline V gene. Including the terminal cysteine and phenylalanine, the CDR3 comprises 14 residues. The retained sequence is limited to the CDR3, 42 bases, with the frame set at the first base.